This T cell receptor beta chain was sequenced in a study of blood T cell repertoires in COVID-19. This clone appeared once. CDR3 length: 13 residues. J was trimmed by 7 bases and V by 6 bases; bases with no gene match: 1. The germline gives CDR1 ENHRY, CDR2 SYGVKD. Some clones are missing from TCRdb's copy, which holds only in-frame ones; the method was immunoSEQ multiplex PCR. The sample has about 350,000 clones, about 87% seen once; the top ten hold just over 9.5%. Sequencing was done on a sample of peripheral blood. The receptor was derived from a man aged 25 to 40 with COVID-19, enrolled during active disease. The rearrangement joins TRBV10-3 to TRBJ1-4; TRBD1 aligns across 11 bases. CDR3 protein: CAIRGQGVEKLFF. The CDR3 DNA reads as TGTGCCATCAGGGGACAGGGGGTTGAAAAACTGTTTTTT.